Listed below are T cell receptor beta chains from one sample, sequenced in a study of blood T cell repertoires in COVID-19. This table comes from immunoSEQ multiplex PCR, and its TCRdb copy is limited to in-frame clones, with some not included. The table lists about 270,000 clones, 85% to 90% of them singletons, with 13% in the top ten. Sample: peripheral blood. The receptor set was obtained from a human donor in a cohort sampled during active COVID-19. Both conserved end residues are part of each CDR3. Fields, in order: clone size, J gene, D gene, V gene, CDR3 protein, CDR3 DNA. A D gene is named only where the DNA matches it firmly. Size values are once, few and many counts, or a class for expanded clones, and some rows have none.

NA,TRBJ1-5,NA,TRBV6-2/TRBV6-3,CASSRSSAGLEPQHF,TGTGCCAGCAGTCGATCCTCTGCGGGGCTTGAGCCCCAGCATTTT
NA,TRBJ2-2,TRBD2,TRBV5-4,CASSFAGAGELFF,TGTGCCAGCAGCTTCGCGGGAGCCGGGGAGCTGTTTTTT
once,TRBJ2-4,NA,TRBV19,CASSPGEIGIKNIQYF,TGTGCCAGTAGTCCAGGGGAGATTGGTATCAAAAACATTCAGTACTTC
NA,TRBJ2-1,TRBD2,TRBV27,CASSFSGSYNEQFF,TGTGCCAGCAGTTTTAGCGGGTCCTACAATGAGCAGTTCTTC
once,TRBJ2-1,TRBD2,TRBV18,CASSPAIGGSEQFF,TGTGCCAGCTCACCGGCAATTGGCGGGAGCGAGCAGTTCTTC
NA,TRBJ1-2,NA,TRBV6-2/TRBV6-3,CASSYRQGSSAYGYTF,TGTGCCAGCAGTTACCGGCAGGGATCCTCGGCCTATGGCTACACCTTC
once,TRBJ1-2,TRBD1,TRBV7-2,CASSLTGGIFDGYTF,TGTGCCAGCAGCTTGACAGGGGGCATATTTGATGGCTACACCTTC
NA,TRBJ2-5,TRBD2,TRBV20-1,CSQRGQETQYF,TGCAGCCAGCGGGGACAAGAGACCCAGTACTTC
NA,TRBJ1-2,TRBD1,TRBV28,CASSSHGQDGYTF,TGTGCCAGCAGTTCACATGGACAGGATGGCTACACCTTC
many,TRBJ2-1,NA,TRBV5-1,CASSLIGESYNEQFF,TGCGCCAGCAGCTTGATCGGAGAGTCCTACAATGAGCAGTTCTTC
NA,TRBJ2-1,TRBD2,TRBV6-5,CATKNREGGNEQFF,TGTGCGACCAAGAACCGGGAGGGCGGCAATGAGCAGTTCTTC
NA,TRBJ2-3,NA,TRBV3-1/TRBV3-2,CASSRDLGYTDTQYF,TGTGCCAGCAGTCGGGACTTAGGGTACACAGATACGCAGTATTTT
NA,TRBJ2-7,TRBD2,TRBV18,CASSISAGGRSDEQYF,TGTGCCAGCTCAATATCGGCTGGCGGGAGGTCCGACGAGCAGTACTTC
NA,TRBJ2-7,NA,TRBV28,CASRATGYYEQYF,TGTGCCAGCAGAGCTACAGGATACTACGAGCAGTACTTC
NA,TRBJ2-5,TRBD2,TRBV4-2,CASSQVGTSGRGRETQYF,TGTGCCAGCAGCCAAGTTGGGACTAGCGGGAGGGGCAGAGAGACCCAGTACTTC
NA,TRBJ1-3,NA,TRBV2,CASMAGNTIYF,TGTGCCAGCATGGCCGGAAACACCATATATTTT
NA,TRBJ2-2,NA,TRBV11-2,CASSRAQQGYTGELFF,TGTGCCAGCAGCCGTGCCCAGCAGGGCTACACCGGGGAGCTGTTTTTT
NA,TRBJ2-5,NA,TRBV18,CASSRQGIPETQYF,TGTGCCAGCTCACGCCAGGGTATTCCGGAGACCCAGTACTTC
NA,TRBJ2-2,TRBD2,TRBV6-6,CASSYGRGNTGELFF,TGTGCCAGCAGTTACGGGAGGGGGAACACCGGGGAGCTGTTTTTT
NA,TRBJ2-1,NA,TRBV2,CASSDTGVRQFF,TGTGCCAGCAGTGATACGGGAGTTCGGCAGTTCTTC
NA,TRBJ2-3,TRBD2,TRBV7-2,CASSLGTRITQYF,TGTGCCAGCAGCTTAGGGACTAGGATTACGCAGTATTTT
NA,TRBJ1-2,TRBD1,TRBV28,CASSLRGYGYTF,TGTGCCAGCAGTCTCAGGGGGTATGGCTACACCTTC
NA,TRBJ1-3,NA,TRBV9,CASQAGVGNTIYF,TGTGCCAGCCAGGCAGGGGTTGGAAACACCATATATTTT
NA,TRBJ2-3,NA,TRBV24-1,CATSDLGRTEDTQYF,TGTGCCACCAGTGATTTGGGCAGGACAGAGGATACGCAGTATTTT
NA,TRBJ1-6,NA,TRBV6-5,CASNGGQTPLHF,TGTGCCAGCAATGGGGGCCAGACACCCCTCCACTTT
NA,TRBJ2-7,NA,TRBV7-2,CASSLAGQGYEQYF,TGTGCCAGCAGCTTAGCCGGGCAGGGCTACGAGCAGTACTTC
NA,TRBJ2-7,NA,TRBV13,CASSSSHTVTLSYEQYF,TGTGCCAGCAGCTCGTCACATACAGTGACCCTCTCCTACGAGCAGTACTTC
NA,TRBJ2-7,NA,TRBV21-1,CASRDSRDYEQYF,TGTGCCAGCCGCGACTCACGGGACTACGAGCAGTACTTC
NA,TRBJ2-3,TRBD1,TRBV19,CASRSQGAGTDTQYF,TGTGCCAGTAGATCCCAGGGGGCCGGCACAGATACGCAGTATTTT
once,TRBJ2-3,TRBD2,TRBV11-2,CASSFVAGGLDTQYF,TGTGCCAGCAGCTTTGTAGCGGGAGGCTTAGATACGCAGTATTTT
NA,TRBJ2-1,NA,TRBV3-1/TRBV3-2,CASSQESEGNRPFF,TGTGCCAGCAGCCAAGAATCGGAGGGGAACCGCCCGTTCTTC
NA,TRBJ2-7,TRBD2,TRBV18,CASSLTSVRSYEQYF,TGTGCCAGCTCCCTCACTAGCGTTCGCTCCTACGAGCAGTACTTC
NA,TRBJ2-6,NA,TRBV6-6,CASSSRTVSGANVLTF,TGTGCCAGCAGCTCCCGGACAGTCTCTGGGGCCAACGTCCTGACTTTC
NA,TRBJ1-1,NA,TRBV19,CASSIGQNTEAFF,TGTGCCAGTAGTATAGGGCAGAACACTGAAGCTTTCTTT
NA,TRBJ2-1,NA,TRBV4-2,CASSQSTSTAYNEQFF,TGTGCCAGCAGCCAATCGACTAGTACTGCCTACAATGAGCAGTTCTTC
NA,TRBJ2-4,NA,TRBV28,CASSLAAGAGDIQYF,TGTGCCAGCAGTTTAGCGGCAGGGGCTGGGGACATTCAGTACTTC
NA,TRBJ1-3,TRBD1,TRBV7-9,CASRSDRDGNTIYF,TGTGCCAGCAGATCCGACAGGGATGGAAACACCATATATTTT
few,TRBJ1-2,NA,TRBV4-1,CASSQELRRRNNYGYTF,TGCGCCAGCAGCCAAGAACTAAGGAGGCGTAATAACTATGGCTACACCTTC
NA,TRBJ2-1,NA,TRBV7-9,CASSLVDEQFF,TGTGCCAGCAGCTTAGTCGATGAGCAGTTCTTC
NA,TRBJ1-1,NA,TRBV4-2,CASSQDRRGAGRNTEAFF,TGTGCCAGCAGCCAAGATCGTAGGGGCGCGGGAAGAAACACTGAAGCTTTCTTT
once,TRBJ2-2,TRBD2,TRBV23-1,CASSQGGKRTGELFF,TGCGCCAGCAGTCAGGGGGGGAAAAGGACCGGGGAGCTGTTTTTT
NA,TRBJ1-1,TRBD1,TRBV6-5,CAVQGINTEAFF,TGTGCCGTACAGGGGATCAACACTGAAGCTTTCTTT